This passage covers 2 T cell receptor beta chains from one sample sequenced in a study of blood T cells in healthy people across ages. Sample-barcoded 5' priming and a J-beta primer mix drove a second PCR of roughly 7 to 11 cycles. Each CDR3 protein gets one entry after TCRdb re-called the 5' RACE reads with MiXCR. The table includes about 1.1 million distinct CDR3 sequences, approximately 38% detected once. Material: blood. These receptors were collected from a young man in good health.

The V and J genes are TRBV14 and TRBJ1-6, with no clear D. The germline gives CDR1 SGHDN, CDR2 FVKESK. The ends were cut back, 5 bases at V and 9 bases at J, with 14 bases in the middle. The CDR3 has 14 residues. In DNA, the CDR3 is TGTGCCAGCAGCATGTCTGGCGCCGGTTCACCCCTCCACTTT. Translated: CASSMSGAGSPLHF.

A single count supports this clonotype. This chain connects TRBV5-1 to TRBJ1-1, with D possibly being TRBD1 (5 bases). The V end lost 4 bases, the J end lost 6 bases, and 22 bases lay between the germline ends. The germline V gene encodes CDR1 SGHRS and CDR2 YFSETQ. This CDR3 comprises 16 residues. CDR3 amino acids: CASSRTFPSPQAEAFF. As DNA, the CDR3 is TGCGCCAGCAGCAGGACATTCCCCTCGCCCCAGGCTGAAGCTTTCTTT.